The clone carrying this TCR beta chain was seen a handful of times. Its antigen remains unknown. Between the trimmed V and J ends, which lost 1 base and 12 bases, there was a span of 10 bases. Germline V gene sequence: CDR1 SEHNR, CDR2 FQNEAQ (reference sequence). This CDR3 has 12 amino acids. The record originates from a study of post-analysis software for immune sequencing data. Incorporated into the TCR beta cDNA libraries were unique molecular identifiers, which served to reduce PCR and sequencing biases. TCRdb reanalysed the PCR reads using MiXCR and keeps one entry per CDR3 protein. The sample consists of hundreds of thousands of distinct CDR3 sequences, approximately 59% of them appearing once. Regarding the study as a whole: Among roughly five TRBV segments more frequent in patients than controls were TRBV5-6, TRBV5-1 and TRBV20-1.

The receptor was derived from a girl aged 2 to 10 with multiple sclerosis. V and J are TRBV7-9 and TRBJ2-1; D is unclear. Specimen: blood. CDR3 region: CASSLGARPQFF. CDR3 DNA: TGTGCCAGCAGCTTAGGAGCCAGACCGCAGTTCTTC.